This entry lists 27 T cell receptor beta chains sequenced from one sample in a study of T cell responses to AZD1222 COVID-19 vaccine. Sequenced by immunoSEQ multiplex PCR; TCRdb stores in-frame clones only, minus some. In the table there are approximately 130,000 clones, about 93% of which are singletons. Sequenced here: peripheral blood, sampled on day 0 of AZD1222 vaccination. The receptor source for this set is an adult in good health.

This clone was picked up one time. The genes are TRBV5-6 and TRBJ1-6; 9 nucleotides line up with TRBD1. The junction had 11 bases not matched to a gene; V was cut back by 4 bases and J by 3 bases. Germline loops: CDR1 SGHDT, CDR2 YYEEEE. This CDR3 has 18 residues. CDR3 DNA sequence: TGTGCCAGCAGCCCCGGACCGGACAGGGGCCACTATAATTCACCCCTCCACTTT. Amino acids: CASSPGPDRGHYNSPLHF.

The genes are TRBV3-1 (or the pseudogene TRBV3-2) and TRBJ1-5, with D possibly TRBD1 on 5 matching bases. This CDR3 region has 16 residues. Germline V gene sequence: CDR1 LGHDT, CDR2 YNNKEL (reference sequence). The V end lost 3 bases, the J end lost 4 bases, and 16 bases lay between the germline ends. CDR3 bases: TGTGCCAGCAGCCATTTCCGCGACAGTCCGAATCAGCCCCAGCATTTT. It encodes CASSHFRDSPNQPQHF.

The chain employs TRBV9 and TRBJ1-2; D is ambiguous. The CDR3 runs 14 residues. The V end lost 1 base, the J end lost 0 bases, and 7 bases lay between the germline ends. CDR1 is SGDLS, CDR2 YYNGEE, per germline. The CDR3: CASSVQAANYGYTF. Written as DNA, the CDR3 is TGTGCCAGCAGCGTACAGGCGGCTAACTATGGCTACACCTTC.

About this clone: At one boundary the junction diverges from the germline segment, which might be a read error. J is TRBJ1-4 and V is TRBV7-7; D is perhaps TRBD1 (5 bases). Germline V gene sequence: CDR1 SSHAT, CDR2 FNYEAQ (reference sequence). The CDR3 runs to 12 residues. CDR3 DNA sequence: TGTGCTAGCAGCCCAGGGAATGAAAAACTGTTTTTT. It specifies CASSPGNEKLFF.

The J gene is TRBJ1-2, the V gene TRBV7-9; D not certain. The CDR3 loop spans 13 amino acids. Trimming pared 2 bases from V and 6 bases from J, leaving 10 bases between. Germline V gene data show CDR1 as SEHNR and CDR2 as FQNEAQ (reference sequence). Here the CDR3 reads CASSLMAADGYTF. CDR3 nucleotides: TGTGCCAGCAGCTTAATGGCCGCTGATGGCTACACCTTC.

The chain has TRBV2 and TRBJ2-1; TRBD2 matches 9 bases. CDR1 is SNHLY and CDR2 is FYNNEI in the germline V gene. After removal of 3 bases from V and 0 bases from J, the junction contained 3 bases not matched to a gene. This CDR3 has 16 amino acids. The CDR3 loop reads CASSDWRGGSYNEQFF. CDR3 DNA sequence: TGTGCCAGCAGTGATTGGCGGGGGGGCTCCTACAATGAGCAGTTCTTC.

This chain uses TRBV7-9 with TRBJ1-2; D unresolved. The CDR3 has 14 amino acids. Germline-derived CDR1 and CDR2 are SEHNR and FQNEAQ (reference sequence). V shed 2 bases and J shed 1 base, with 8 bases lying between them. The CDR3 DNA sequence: TGTGCCAGCAGCTTAACCAGCAGTAACTATGGCTACACCTTC. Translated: CASSLTSSNYGYTF.

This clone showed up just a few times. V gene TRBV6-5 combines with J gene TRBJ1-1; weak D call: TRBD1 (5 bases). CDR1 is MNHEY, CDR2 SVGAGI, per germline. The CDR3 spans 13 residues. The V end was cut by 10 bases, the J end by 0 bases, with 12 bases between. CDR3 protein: CATSGTMNTEAFF. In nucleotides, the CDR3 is TGTGCCACCTCAGGGACCATGAACACTGAAGCTTTCTTT.

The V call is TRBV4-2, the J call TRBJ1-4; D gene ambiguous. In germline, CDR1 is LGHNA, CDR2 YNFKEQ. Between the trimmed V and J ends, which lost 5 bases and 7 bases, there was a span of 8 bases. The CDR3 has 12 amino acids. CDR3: CASSGSREKLFF. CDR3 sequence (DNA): TGTGCCAGCAGCGGTAGTCGTGAAAAACTGTTTTTT.

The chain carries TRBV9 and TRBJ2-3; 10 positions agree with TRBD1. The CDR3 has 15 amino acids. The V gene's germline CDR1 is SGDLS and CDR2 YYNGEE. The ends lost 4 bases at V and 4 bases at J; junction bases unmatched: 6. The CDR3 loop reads CASSTRTGGPDTQYF. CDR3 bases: TGTGCCAGCAGCACCCGGACAGGGGGTCCAGATACGCAGTATTTT. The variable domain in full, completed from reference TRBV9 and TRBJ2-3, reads DSGVTQTPKHLITATGQRVTLRCSPRSGDLSVYWYQQSLDQGLQFLIQYYNGEERAKGNILERFSAQQFPDLHSELNLSSLELGDSALYFCASSTRTGGPDTQYFGPGTRLTVL.

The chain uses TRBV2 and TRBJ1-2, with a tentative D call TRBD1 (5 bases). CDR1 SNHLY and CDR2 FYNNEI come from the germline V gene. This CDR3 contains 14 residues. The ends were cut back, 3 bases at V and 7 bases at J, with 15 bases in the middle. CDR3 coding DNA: TGTGCCAGCAGTGAGCCAGGGTTCGTCTTTGGCTACACCTTC. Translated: CASSEPGFVFGYTF.

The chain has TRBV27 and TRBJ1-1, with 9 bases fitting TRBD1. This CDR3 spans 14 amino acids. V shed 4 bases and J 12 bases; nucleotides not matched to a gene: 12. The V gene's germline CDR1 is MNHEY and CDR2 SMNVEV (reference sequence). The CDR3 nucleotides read TGTGCCAGCAGTTCGCACCGGGACAGGGTGATAACTTTCTTT. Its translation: CASSSHRDRVITFF.

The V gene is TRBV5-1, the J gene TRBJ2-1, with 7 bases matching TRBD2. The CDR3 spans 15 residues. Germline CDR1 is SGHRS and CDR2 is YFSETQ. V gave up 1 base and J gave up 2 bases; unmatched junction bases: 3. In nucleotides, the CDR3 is TGCGCCAGCAGCTTGTTCCGGGGGGCCTACAATGAGCAGTTCTTC. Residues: CASSLFRGAYNEQFF. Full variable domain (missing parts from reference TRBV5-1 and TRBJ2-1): KAGVTQTPRYLIKTRGQQVTLSCSPISGHRSVSWYQQTPGQGLQFLFEYFSETQRNKGNFPGRFSGRQFSNSRSEMNVSTLELGDSALYLCASSLFRGAYNEQFFGPGTRLTVL.

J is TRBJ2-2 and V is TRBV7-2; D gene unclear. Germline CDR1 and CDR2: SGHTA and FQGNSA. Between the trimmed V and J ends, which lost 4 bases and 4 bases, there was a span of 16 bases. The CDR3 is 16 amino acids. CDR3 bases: TGTGCCAGCAGCTCCCCGAAAAGTCACTTCACCGGGGAGCTGTTTTTT. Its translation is CASSSPKSHFTGELFF.

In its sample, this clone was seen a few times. CDR3 sequence: CAISGGTWGTSGEHSTDTQYF. The DNA of the CDR3 is TGTGCCATCAGTGGAGGAACCTGGGGGACTAGCGGGGAGCACAGCACAGATACGCAGTATTTT. J is TRBJ2-3 and V is TRBV10-3; 13 nucleotides line up with TRBD2. V trimming: 4 bases; J trimming: 0 bases; junction bases outside the gene matches: 16. The germline gives CDR1 ENHRY, CDR2 SYGVKD. This CDR3 has 21 residues.

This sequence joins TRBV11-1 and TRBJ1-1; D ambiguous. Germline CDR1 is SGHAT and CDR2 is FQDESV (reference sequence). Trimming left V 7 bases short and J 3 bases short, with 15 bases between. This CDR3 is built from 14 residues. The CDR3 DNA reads TGTGCCAGCACCGTCGGCAGTTTTGACACTGAAGCTTTCTTT. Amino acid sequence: CASTVGSFDTEAFF.

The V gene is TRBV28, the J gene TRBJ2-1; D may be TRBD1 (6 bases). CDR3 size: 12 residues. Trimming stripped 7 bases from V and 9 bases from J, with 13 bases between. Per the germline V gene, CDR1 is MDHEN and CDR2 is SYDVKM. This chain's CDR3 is CASTQLGGEQFF. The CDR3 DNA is TGTGCCAGCACTCAACTAGGGGGTGAGCAGTTCTTC.

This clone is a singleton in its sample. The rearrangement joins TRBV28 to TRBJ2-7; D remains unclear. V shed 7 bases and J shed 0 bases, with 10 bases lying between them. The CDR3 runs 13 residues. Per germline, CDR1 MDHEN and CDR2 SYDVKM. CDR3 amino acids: CASNPGNSYEQYF. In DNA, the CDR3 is TGTGCCAGCAATCCGGGCAACTCCTACGAGCAGTACTTC.

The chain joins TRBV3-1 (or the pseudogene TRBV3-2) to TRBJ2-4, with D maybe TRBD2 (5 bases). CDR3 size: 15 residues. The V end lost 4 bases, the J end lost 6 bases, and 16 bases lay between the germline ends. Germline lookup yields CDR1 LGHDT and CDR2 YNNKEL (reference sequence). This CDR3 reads CASSLGPGEGNIQYF. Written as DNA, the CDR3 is TGTGCCAGCAGCCTCGGGCCCGGCGAGGGAAACATTCAGTACTTC.

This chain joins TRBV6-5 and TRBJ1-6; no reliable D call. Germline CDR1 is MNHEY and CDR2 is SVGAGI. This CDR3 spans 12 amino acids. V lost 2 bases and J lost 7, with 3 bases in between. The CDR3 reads CASSYPNSPLHF. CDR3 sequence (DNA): TGTGCCAGCAGTTACCCGAATTCACCCCTCCACTTT.

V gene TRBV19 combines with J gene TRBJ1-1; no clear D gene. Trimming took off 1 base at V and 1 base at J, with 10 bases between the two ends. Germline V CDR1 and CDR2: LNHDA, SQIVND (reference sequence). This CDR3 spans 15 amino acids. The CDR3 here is CASSIGEYKNTEAFF. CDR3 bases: TGTGCCAGTAGTATAGGCGAGTACAAGAACACTGAAGCTTTCTTT.

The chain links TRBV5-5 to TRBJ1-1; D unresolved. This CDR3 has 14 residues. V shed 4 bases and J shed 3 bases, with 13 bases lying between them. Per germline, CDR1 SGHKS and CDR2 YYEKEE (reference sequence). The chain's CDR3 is CASSLSGEDTEAFF. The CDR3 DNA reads TGTGCCAGCAGCCTGAGTGGGGAAGACACTGAAGCTTTCTTT.

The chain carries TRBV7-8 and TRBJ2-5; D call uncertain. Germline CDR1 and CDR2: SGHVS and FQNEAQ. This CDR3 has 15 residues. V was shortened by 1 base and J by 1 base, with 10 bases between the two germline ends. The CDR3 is CASSLVGQVQETQYF. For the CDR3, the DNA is TGTGCCAGCAGCTTAGTCGGCCAGGTCCAAGAGACCCAGTACTTC. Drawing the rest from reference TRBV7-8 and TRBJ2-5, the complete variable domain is GAGVSQSPRYKVAKRGQDVALRCDPISGHVSLFWYQQALGQGPEFLTYFQNEAQLDKSGLPSDRFFAERPEGSVSTLKIQRTQQEDSAVYLCASSLVGQVQETQYFGPGTRLLVL.

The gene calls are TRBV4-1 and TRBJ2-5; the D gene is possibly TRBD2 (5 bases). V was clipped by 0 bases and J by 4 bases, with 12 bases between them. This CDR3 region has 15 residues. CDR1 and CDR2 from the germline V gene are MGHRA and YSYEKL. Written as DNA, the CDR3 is TGCGCCAGCAGCCAAGATGGGCCGGGGTTAGAGACCCAGTACTTC. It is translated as CASSQDGPGLETQYF.

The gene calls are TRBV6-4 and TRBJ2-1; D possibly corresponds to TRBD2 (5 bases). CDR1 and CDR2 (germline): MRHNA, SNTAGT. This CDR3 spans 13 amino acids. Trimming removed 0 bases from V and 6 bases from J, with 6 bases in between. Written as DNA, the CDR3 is TGTGCCAGCAGTGACTCGGAGGCCAATGAGCAGTTCTTC. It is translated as CASSDSEANEQFF.

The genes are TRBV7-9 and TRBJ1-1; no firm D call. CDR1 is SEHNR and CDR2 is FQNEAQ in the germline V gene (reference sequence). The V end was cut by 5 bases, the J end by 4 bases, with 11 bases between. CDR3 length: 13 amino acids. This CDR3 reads CASSPDGSTEAFF. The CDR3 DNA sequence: TGTGCCAGCAGCCCCGATGGGAGCACTGAAGCTTTCTTT.

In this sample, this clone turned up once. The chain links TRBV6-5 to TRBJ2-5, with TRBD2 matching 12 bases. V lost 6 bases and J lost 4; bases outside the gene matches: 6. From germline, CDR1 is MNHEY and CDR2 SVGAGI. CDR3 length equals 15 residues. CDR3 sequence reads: CASRQTSGGGETQYF. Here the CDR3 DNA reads TGTGCCAGCAGACAGACTAGCGGGGGAGGAGAGACCCAGTACTTC.